This TCR beta chain came from a study of shared clonotypes between healthy human individuals. Clones were read by immunoSEQ multiplex PCR, and TCRdb kept only the in-frame ones, dropping some. The sample records about 380,000 clones, approximately 97% being singletons. The CDR3 totals 17 residues. In germline, CDR1 is SQVTM, CDR2 ANQGSEA. Unmatched junction bases numbered 11, after V lost 2 bases and J lost 1 base. Specimen: memory CD8+ T cells sorted from blood. Subset of the sample: CD45RO+ cells pooled with CCR7-negative TemRA cells. The TCR originated in a young man in good health. The chain employs TRBV29-1 and TRBJ2-7; TRBD2 matches at 10 bases. CDR3 in DNA: TGCAGCGTTGAAATCTCTCAGAGCGGGAGGGCATCCTACGAGCAGTACTTC. Its translation: CSVEISQSGRASYEQYF.